This TCR beta chain derives from a study of OX40 agonist ivuxolimab in advanced cancers. Study at large: Ivuxolimab, an agonist antibody against OX40 (CD134), was given to patients.

V was cut by 1 base and J by 5 bases, with 18 bases left in between. The CDR3 has 17 amino acids. The germline V gene encodes CDR1 LGHNA and CDR2 YNFKEQ. Method: immunoSEQ multiplex PCR; TCRdb's copy keeps in-frame clones and lacks some. The sample comprises around 76,000 clones, 89% of which are singletons, and about a tenth rests with the top ten. The sequence was obtained from an adult with an advanced solid tumor such as melanoma, head and neck, liver or kidney cancer. The rearrangement links TRBV4-2 to TRBJ2-1; perhaps TRBD2 as D (6 bases). The specimen was CD4+ or CD8+ T cells sorted from blood, collected in a trial of the OX40 agonist ivuxolimab. Written as DNA, the CDR3 is TGTGCCAGCAGCCAAGGTGGCAATAGCGGAGGCCACAATGAGCAGTTCTTC. It translates to CASSQGGNSGGHNEQFF.